This T cell receptor (beta chain) was documented in a study of post-analysis software for immune sequencing data. General study results and limits: By F measure, samples from a shared preparation batch strongly co-clustered.

cDNA libraries for TCR beta contained unique molecular identifiers. Each CDR3 protein is one row after TCRdb ran MiXCR on the PCR reads. In the table there are 750,000 to 950,000 distinct CDR3 sequences, about 50% of which are singletons. Of note for this clonotype: The antigen remains undetermined.

The receptor's source is a girl aged 5-17 years with multiple sclerosis. The sample consisted of blood.

The CDR3 sequence: CASSLHPDTQQETQYF. DNA of the CDR3: TGTGCCAGCAGTTTACACCCGGACACCCAACAAGAGACCCAGTACTTC. V is TRBV28 and J is TRBJ2-5, with TRBD1 as a possible D gene (5 bases). The V gene lost 2 bases and the J gene lost 2 bases, with 15 bases spanning the gap. In germline, CDR1 is MDHEN, CDR2 SYDVKM. The CDR3 is 16 residues long.